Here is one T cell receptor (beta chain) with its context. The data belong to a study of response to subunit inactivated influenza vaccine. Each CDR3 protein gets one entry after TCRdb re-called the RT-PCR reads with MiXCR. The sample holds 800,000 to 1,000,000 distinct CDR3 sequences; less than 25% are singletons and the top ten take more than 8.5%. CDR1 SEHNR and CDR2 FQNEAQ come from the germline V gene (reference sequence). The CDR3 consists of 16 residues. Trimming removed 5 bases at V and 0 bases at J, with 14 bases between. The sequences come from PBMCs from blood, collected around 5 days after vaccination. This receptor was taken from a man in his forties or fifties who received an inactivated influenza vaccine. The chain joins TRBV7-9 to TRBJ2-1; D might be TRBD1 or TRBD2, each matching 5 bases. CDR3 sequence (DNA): TGTGCCAGCAGCCGAGGGTTTGGGGGCTCCTACAATGAGCAGTTCTTC. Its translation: CASSRGFGGSYNEQFF. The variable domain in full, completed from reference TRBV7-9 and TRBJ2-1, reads DTGVSQNPRHKITKRGQNVTFRCDPISEHNRLYWYRQTLGQGPEFLTYFQNEAQLEKSRLLSDRFSAERPKGSFSTLEIQRTEQGDSAMYLCASSRGFGGSYNEQFFGPGTRLTVL.